The T cell receptor beta chain described here comes from a study of circulating and synovial CD4+ cells in juvenile arthritis (dated by TCRdb to 2013 to 2014). Regarding the study in general: Within each patient, the TCRbeta CDR3 repertoires of synovial CD4 T cells, bulk blood CD4 T cells and circulating HLA-DR+ CD4 T cells were compared. The goal of the repertoire sequencing was to confirm that synovial clonotypes were enriched in a circulating synovial-like CD4 T cell subset.

Donors of the sequenced samples were patients with active juvenile idiopathic arthritis. Cells were sorted immediately after thawing, with dead cells excluded using Live/Dead Fixable Near-IR Stain. Points the paper makes about the study in general: Because T cell genome counts differed by at least an order of magnitude between CPL and bulk blood CD4 samples, sample-size effects were addressed. Circulating pathogenic-like lymphocytes clustered together with synovial T cells, and compared with bulk blood, the circulating pathogenic-like lymphocytes shared a substantially higher fraction of CDR3 sequences with synovium. Since overlap with synovium went up as sequencing depth increased, the measured fractions of shared clonotypes likely underestimated the full repertoire overlap. Synovial and circulating pathogenic-like lymphocyte repertoires were less diverse than bulk blood CD4 repertoires, with some CPL samples as oligoclonal as synovium. The difference between circulating pathogenic-like lymphocytes and bulk blood T cells was not detected by traditional Vbeta family usage analysis.

Concerning this clone itself: Which antigen it targets is not known. Per-base qualities were not stored, and no clone one base away is much larger.

To prepare the library, the immunoSEQ multiplex PCR assay was applied. An external provider performed TCRbeta CDR3 sequencing as a commercial service. In the original analysis: The analyses used productive nucleotide sequences together with amino acid sequences obtained by in silico translation. To equalise sample size, diversity was assessed as Renyi entropy across alpha values by taking the median of 200 repeated subsamples. The distance between each pair of repertoires was calculated as one minus the Chao-modified Jaccard index, which corrects for under-sampling, and this distance was used for clustering. Frequency-weighted overlap with synovial clonotypes was computed over 200 sample sizes, 200 draws without replacement each, and reported at the smaller sample's size. Here the immuneACCESS table is served through TCRdb, limited to in-frame sequences with V and J called. Missing clones are a known gap in these copies; in checked studies unresolved V genes cover under half, and the rest lacks a known reason. V and J calls and clone size are copied from that table; D and trimming were computed from the DNA. This sample has about 32,000 clones in its table, and nearly 95% of those were observed once. Of the sample, roughly 0.7% falls within the top ten clones.

From its cysteine to its phenylalanine, the CDR3 spans 15 amino acids. Only the CDR3 DNA is retained, 45 bases long and in frame from the first base. Trimming takes 7 bases off V and 4 bases off J; junction bases not matched to a gene: 9. The germline V gene gives CDR1 as MNHNS and CDR2 as SASEGT. This receptor chain uses TRBV6-1 and TRBJ1-2, with 10 bases matching TRBD1. The clonotype was recovered from a human donor with juvenile idiopathic arthritis. Sequenced: CD4+ T cells from blood. The CDR3 reads CASKRGTGVGYGYTF. At the DNA level, the sequence is TGTGCCAGCAAGCGCGGGACAGGGGTGGGCTATGGCTACACCTTC.